The 30 T cell receptor beta chains below were found in one sample sequenced in a study of T cell responses to AZD1222 COVID-19 vaccine. Clones were sequenced by immunoSEQ multiplex PCR, and TCRdb holds only the in-frame ones, with some missing. In the table there are 150,000 to 200,000 clones, roughly 92% of which are singletons. Sequencing used peripheral blood, obtained on day 0 of AZD1222 vaccination. The receptor set was obtained from an adult in good health.

The chain joins TRBV11-3 to TRBJ2-1, with D hard to call. CDR3 size: 14 residues. The germline V gene encodes CDR1 SGHNT and CDR2 YENEEA. V was trimmed by 1 base and J by 1 base, leaving 5 bases between them. DNA for the CDR3: TGTGCCAGCAGCTTAGGCGGATCCTACAATGAGCAGTTCTTC. Amino acids: CASSLGGSYNEQFF.

The chain is built from TRBV19 and TRBJ1-6; D remains unclear. Germline V gene data show CDR1 as LNHDA and CDR2 as SQIVND (reference sequence). The CDR3 length is 12 residues. V shed 3 bases and J shed 6 bases, with 3 bases lying between them. The CDR3 protein is CASSMGNSPLHF. The CDR3 bases are TGTGCCAGTAGTATGGGTAATTCACCCCTCCACTTT.

This rearrangement joins TRBV5-1 to TRBJ2-3, with D possibly being TRBD1 or TRBD2 (5 bases each). Trimming removed 1 base from V and 1 base from J, with 10 bases in between. Germline CDR1 SGHRS, CDR2 YFSETQ. This CDR3 has 15 amino acids. CDR3 coding DNA: TGCGCCAGCAGCTTGCGGGGCGTGGGCACAGATACGCAGTATTTT. The encoded protein is CASSLRGVGTDTQYF.

The rearrangement links TRBV7-9 to TRBJ2-1; no clear D gene. The CDR3 runs to 15 residues. Germline loops: CDR1 SEHNR, CDR2 FQNEAQ (reference sequence). The V end was cut by 2 bases, the J end by 7 bases, with 15 bases between. Written as DNA, the CDR3 is TGTGCCAGCAGCTTATACTCAAGAGACATTAATGAGCAGTTCTTC. Translation gives CASSLYSRDINEQFF.

This chain connects TRBV4-2 to TRBJ2-7; 12 bases are a match to TRBD2. V lost 2 bases to trimming and J lost 3 bases; unmatched junction nucleotides: 8. Germline CDR1 LGHNA, CDR2 YNFKEQ. CDR3 size: 17 residues. As DNA, the CDR3 is TGTGCCAGCAGCCAAATGGCCCTGACTAGCGGGAGCTACGAGCAGTACTTC. Its translation is CASSQMALTSGSYEQYF.

The V and J genes are TRBV5-6 and TRBJ1-1, with 7 bases matching TRBD1. The CDR3 contains 14 residues. Germline-derived CDR1 and CDR2 are SGHDT and YYEEEE. The junction had 7 bases not matched to a gene; V was cut back by 1 base and J by 7 bases. The CDR3 spells CASSLRGPRGEAFF. The CDR3 bases are TGTGCCAGCAGCTTGAGGGGGCCTCGGGGTGAAGCTTTCTTT. The full variable domain, in which reference TRBV5-6 and TRBJ1-1 provide the parts outside the CDR3, is DAGVTQSPTHLIKTRGQQVTLRCSPKSGHDTVSWYQQALGQGPQFIFQYYEEEERQRGNFPDRFSGHQFPNYSSELNVNALLLGDSALYLCASSLRGPRGEAFFGQGTRLTVV.

The chain is built from TRBV3-1 (or the pseudogene TRBV3-2) and TRBJ2-7; D possibly corresponds to TRBD1 (6 bases). With 4 bases removed from V and 3 bases from J, the gap between germline ends came to 13 bases. The CDR3 runs to 14 residues. Looked up from germline, CDR1 is LGHDT and CDR2 is YNNKEL (reference sequence). The CDR3 protein is CASSPRSGDYEQYF. The DNA for the CDR3 is TGTGCCAGCAGCCCCCGATCAGGGGACTACGAGCAGTACTTC.

This chain uses TRBV9 with TRBJ2-5, with TRBD1 identical over 8 bases. Germline V CDR1 and CDR2: SGDLS, YYNGEE. Trimming cost V 3 bases and J 4 bases; bases outside gene matches: 2. The CDR3 is 13 residues long. In DNA, the CDR3 is TGTGCCAGCAGCGCAGGGGGCGGAGAGACCCAGTACTTC. Translation gives CASSAGGGETQYF.

The rearrangement joins TRBV15 to TRBJ2-2; TRBD1 or TRBD2 may be the D gene (5 bases each). Trimming stripped 8 bases from V and 1 base from J, with 11 bases between. This CDR3 is built from 14 residues. Germline V gene sequence: CDR1 LNHNV, CDR2 YYDKDF (reference sequence). CDR3 in amino acids: CATSGTVNTGELFF. DNA for the CDR3: TGTGCCACCTCCGGGACGGTGAACACCGGGGAGCTGTTTTTT.

V gene TRBV19 combines with J gene TRBJ2-7; 9 bases line up with TRBD1. V was pared by 5 bases and J by 3 bases, with 5 bases of the junction left unmatched. The germline gives CDR1 LNHDA, CDR2 SQIVND (reference sequence). There are 14 residues in the CDR3. The CDR3 DNA follows: TGTGCCAGTAGTCGTCCGGGACAGGGCTACGAGCAGTACTTC. Amino acid sequence: CASSRPGQGYEQYF.

The genes are TRBV5-1 and TRBJ2-4, with 8 positions matching TRBD2. The germline V gene has CDR1 SGHRS and CDR2 YFSETQ. The CDR3 totals 14 residues. Unmatched junction bases numbered 4, after V lost 2 bases and J lost 6 bases. The CDR3 loop reads CASSLGGGTNIQYF. In DNA, the CDR3 is TGCGCCAGCAGCTTAGGCGGGGGGACAAACATTCAGTACTTC.

The chain employs TRBV7-9 and TRBJ2-3; possibly TRBD1 for D (6 bases). The CDR3 runs to 15 residues. With 6 bases removed from V and 8 bases from J, the gap between germline ends came to 21 bases. The germline V gene encodes CDR1 SEHNR and CDR2 FQNEAQ (reference sequence). CDR3 DNA: TGTGCCAGCAGAGCCGGGACACCGTTCCCAGGTACGCAGTATTTT. Its protein is CASRAGTPFPGTQYF.

V gene TRBV27 combines with J gene TRBJ1-2; D gene uncertain. V lost 6 bases, J lost 5 bases, and 16 bases lay in between. Germline V gene data show CDR1 as MNHEY and CDR2 as SMNVEV (reference sequence). The CDR3 is 14 amino acids. CDR3 amino acids: CASSNVPRTYGYTF. DNA for the CDR3: TGTGCCAGCAGCAACGTCCCACGGACGTATGGCTACACCTTC.

V gene TRBV9 combines with J gene TRBJ1-2; D not resolved. The germline V and J ends were trimmed by 2 bases and 1 base, with 3 bases remaining between them. The CDR3 runs to 12 residues. The germline gives CDR1 SGDLS, CDR2 YYNGEE. The CDR3 protein is CASSVFNYGYTF. CDR3 bases: TGTGCCAGCAGCGTTTTTAACTATGGCTACACCTTC.

The CDR3 DNA is TGTGCCAGCAGCCAAGCAACAGGGACGCCCTACGAGCAGTACTTC. It encodes CASSQATGTPYEQYF. V usage is TRBV14 and J usage is TRBJ2-7; D perhaps matches TRBD1 (6 bases). Germline CDR1 is SGHDN and CDR2 is FVKESK. V shed 1 base and J shed 2 bases, with 12 bases lying between them. This CDR3 has 15 amino acids.

V and J are TRBV7-9 and TRBJ1-2; D is ambiguous. Germline values: CDR1 SEHNR, CDR2 FQNEAQ (reference sequence). Trimming removed 1 base at V and 6 bases at J, with 12 bases between. This CDR3 has 14 amino acids. The CDR3 spells CASSLVGQINGYTF. The DNA of the CDR3 is TGTGCCAGCAGCTTAGTTGGGCAGATCAATGGCTACACCTTC.

This clone was detected only once. The V gene is TRBV7-6, the J gene TRBJ1-4; D is possibly TRBD1 (5 bases). Trimming left V 5 bases short and J 7 bases short, with 23 bases between. This CDR3 region has 17 residues. CDR1 is SGHVS, CDR2 FNYEAQ, per germline. As DNA, the CDR3 is TGTGCCAGCAGCCGCCGGGCAGGGAGTAGTGCCGCTGAAAAACTGTTTTTT. Protein: CASSRRAGSSAAEKLFF.

V is TRBV11-2 and J is TRBJ1-2; D unresolved. Trimming took off 0 bases at V and 1 base at J, with 6 bases between the two ends. The CDR3 consists of 14 residues. Germline loops: CDR1 SGHAT, CDR2 FQNNGV. DNA of the CDR3: TGTGCCAGCAGCTTAGAGTTAAATAACTATGGCTACACCTTC. Residues: CASSLELNNYGYTF.

This chain uses TRBV19 with TRBJ1-4; no firm D call. This CDR3 spans 15 amino acids. Germline values: CDR1 LNHDA, CDR2 SQIVND (reference sequence). Trimming took off 7 bases at V and 2 bases at J, with 14 bases between the two ends. The CDR3 reads CASTITSGTNEKLFF. Written as DNA, the CDR3 is TGTGCCAGTACCATCACCTCTGGGACTAATGAAAAACTGTTTTTT.

The chain recombines TRBV7-2 with TRBJ2-7; maybe TRBD2 (5 bases). Between the trimmed V and J ends, which lost 1 base and 0 bases, there was a span of 10 bases. The CDR3 sequence is 15 residues long. Germline CDR1 is SGHTA and CDR2 is FQGNSA. The CDR3 DNA reads TGTGCCAGCAGCTTAGAGGAAGGGAGCTCCTACGAGCAGTACTTC. Translating gives CASSLEEGSSYEQYF.

The V call is TRBV3-1 (or the pseudogene TRBV3-2), the J call TRBJ2-7; tentative D call: TRBD2 (6 bases). V lost 4 bases to trimming and J lost 3 bases, with 16 bases between them. The CDR3 runs 15 residues. The germline gives CDR1 LGHDT, CDR2 YNNKEL (reference sequence). The CDR3 DNA follows: TGTGCCAGCAGCCGTAAGGGTGGGGGGAGCTACGAGCAGTACTTC. Translated, it gives CASSRKGGGSYEQYF.

V and J are TRBV27 and TRBJ2-2, with 7 bases fitting TRBD2. V was clipped by 8 bases and J by 2 bases; unmatched bases: 11. CDR1 and CDR2 (germline): MNHEY, SMNVEV (reference sequence). This CDR3 comprises 16 residues. The CDR3 region is CASSSGTTFNTGELFF. For the CDR3, the DNA is TGTGCCAGCTCCTCCGGGACTACCTTTAACACCGGGGAGCTGTTTTTT.

This chain connects TRBV2 to TRBJ1-1; tentatively, D is TRBD1 (5 bases). The CDR3 totals 15 residues. Trimming removed 0 bases at V and 4 bases at J, with 12 bases between. Germline CDR1 SNHLY, CDR2 FYNNEI. The DNA for the CDR3 is TGTGCCAGCAGTGAAGCGATGGGGCGGGTCACTGAAGCTTTCTTT. Its translation: CASSEAMGRVTEAFF.

The chain combines TRBV6-5 with TRBJ2-3; possibly TRBD1 for D (8 bases). Deletions cut 5 bases from V and 3 bases from J, with 12 bases between. This CDR3 is built from 14 residues. Germline V CDR1 and CDR2: MNHEY, SVGAGI. The CDR3 DNA reads as TGTGCCAGCAGTCTACAGGGGGGGACAGATACGCAGTATTTT. It specifies CASSLQGGTDTQYF.

The chain employs TRBV9 and TRBJ2-1, with 9 bases aligning to TRBD2. Unmatched junction bases numbered 6, after V lost 1 base and J lost 4 bases. In germline, CDR1 is SGDLS, CDR2 YYNGEE. The CDR3 sequence is 16 residues long. The CDR3 coding sequence is TGTGCCAGCAGCGTAAAGCGGGGGGCCCCATACAATGAGCAGTTCTTC. Protein: CASSVKRGAPYNEQFF.

J is TRBJ1-4 and V is TRBV3-1 (or the pseudogene TRBV3-2); D is unclear. The CDR3 spans 13 residues. CDR1 is LGHDT, CDR2 YNNKEL, per germline (reference sequence). V shed 4 bases and J shed 8 bases, with 11 bases lying between them. This CDR3 is CASSPRRGEKLFF. In nucleotides, the CDR3 is TGTGCCAGCAGCCCAAGGCGTGGGGAAAAACTGTTTTTT.

The chain carries TRBV30 and TRBJ1-2; 8 bases are a match to TRBD1. The CDR3 length is 14 residues. V lost 2 bases and J lost 6; bases outside the gene matches: 8. From germline, CDR1 is GTSNPN and CDR2 SVGIG (reference sequence). The DNA for the CDR3 is TGTGCCTGGAGTCTCGGACAGGGCCCCGATGGCTACACCTTC. It encodes CAWSLGQGPDGYTF.

The V and J genes are TRBV5-1 and TRBJ2-5; D uncertain. Trimming left V 1 base short and J 1 base short, with 8 bases between. The CDR3 contains 14 residues. Germline V gene sequence: CDR1 SGHRS, CDR2 YFSETQ. The CDR3 protein is CASSLTSPQETQYF. CDR3 coding DNA: TGCGCCAGCAGCTTGACGAGTCCCCAAGAGACCCAGTACTTC.

The rearrangement uses TRBV6-5 and TRBJ1-2, with D tentatively TRBD1 (6 bases). Germline CDR1 MNHEY, CDR2 SVGAGI. With 5 bases removed from V and 6 bases from J, the gap between germline ends came to 16 bases. The CDR3 has 14 amino acids. The CDR3 coding sequence is TGTGCCAGCAGTATACTACAGGGTCGGGATGGCTACACCTTC. This codes for CASSILQGRDGYTF.

This chain joins TRBV6-2 or TRBV6-3 and TRBJ2-2; D is unclear. The CDR3 consists of 16 residues. V was cut by 6 bases and J by 6 bases, with 20 bases left in between. Looked up from germline, CDR1 is MNHEY and CDR2 is SVGEGT. The CDR3 sequence: CASSLGRRQRSGELFF. DNA for the CDR3: TGTGCCAGCAGCCTTGGACGGCGGCAGAGGTCCGGGGAGCTGTTTTTT.